The 29 T cell receptor beta chains below come from one sample, sequenced in a study of cytotoxic CD8 clonotypes in ibrutinib-treated CLL. Profiled with immunoSEQ multiplex PCR; TCRdb holds only in-frame clones, not every one. The sample yields fewer than 400,000 clones, around 66% seen once. Sequencing was performed on PBMCs, taken after 36 months of ibrutinib treatment. The receptors derive from a human donor with chronic lymphocytic leukemia.

The rearrangement joins TRBV9 to TRBJ2-5, with D possibly matching TRBD2 (5 bases). Per the germline V gene, CDR1 is SGDLS and CDR2 is YYNGEE. V lost 0 bases and J lost 3, with 9 bases in between. The CDR3 contains 14 residues. The CDR3 nucleotides read TGTGCCAGCAGCGTAGATTTGCGGGAAGAGACCCAGTACTTC. As protein: CASSVDLREETQYF.

This rearrangement joins TRBV28 to TRBJ1-1, with D tentatively TRBD1 (5 bases). The CDR3 consists of 11 residues. CDR1 is MDHEN and CDR2 is SYDVKM in the germline V gene. Trimming left V 3 bases short and J 10 bases short, with 9 bases between. CDR3 in DNA: TGTGCCAGCAGTTTTTTAGGGGTAGCTTTCTTT. The encoded protein is CASSFLGVAFF. Filled out from reference TRBV28 and TRBJ1-1, the complete variable domain reads DVKVTQSSRYLVKRTGEKVFLECVQDMDHENMFWYRQDPGLGLRLIYFSYDVKMKEKGDIPEGYSVSREKKERFSLILESASTNQTSMYLCASSFLGVAFFGQGTRLTVV.

This clone has only a few counts. The rearrangement joins TRBV19 to TRBJ2-5; TRBD2 matches at 7 bases. With 2 bases clipped from V and 0 bases from J, the junction kept 3 bases outside the gene matches. The CDR3 spans 15 residues. Germline V gives CDR1 LNHDA, CDR2 SQIVND (reference sequence). The CDR3 nucleotides read TGTGCCAGTAGTATATCCAGCGGGGACCAAGAGACCCAGTACTTC. It is translated as CASSISSGDQETQYF.

V usage is TRBV28 and J usage is TRBJ1-5; 11 positions match TRBD1. The CDR3 spans 16 residues. The germline CDR1 and CDR2 sequences are MDHEN and SYDVKM. The trim removed 6 bases at V and 7 bases at J, leaving 11 bases unmatched. The CDR3 DNA sequence: TGTGCCAGCAGCCGAGGACAGGGGGCTTTCCTACAGCCCCAGCATTTT. It codes for CASSRGQGAFLQPQHF.

The CDR3 bases are TGTGCCAGCAGCTTGTCCGGGACTTTTAAAACCTACTTC. Translated: CASSLSGTFKTYF. This chain uses TRBV5-8 with TRBJ2-7, with D tentatively TRBD2 (6 bases). The CDR3 has 13 residues. V was cut by 1 base and J by 13 bases, with 18 bases left in between. CDR1 is SGHTS and CDR2 is YDEGEE in the germline V gene.

This clone was seen a single time. The rearrangement joins TRBV27 to TRBJ2-7, with D tentatively TRBD2 (5 bases). CDR1 is MNHEY and CDR2 is SMNVEV in the germline V gene (reference sequence). Trimming removed 5 bases from V and 3 bases from J, with 14 bases in between. The CDR3 has 14 residues. This CDR3 reads CASSPVLDSYEQYF. In nucleotides, the CDR3 is TGTGCCAGCAGTCCTGTACTAGATAGCTACGAGCAGTACTTC.

This clone was seen just once. The V call is TRBV9, the J call TRBJ2-1; 9 bases match TRBD2. Germline CDR1 and CDR2: SGDLS and YYNGEE. The V gene end was trimmed by 4 bases and the J gene end by 5 bases; junction bases not matched to a gene: 4. There are 14 residues in the CDR3. The CDR3 sequence: CASSTTSGDNEQFF. CDR3 DNA sequence: TGTGCCAGCAGCACGACTAGCGGCGACAATGAGCAGTTCTTC.

The CDR3 reads CASSPHLTGEQFF. CDR3 DNA sequence: TGTGCCAGCAGCCCCCATCTGACGGGGGAGCAGTTCTTC. The rearrangement uses TRBV9 and TRBJ2-1; D possibly corresponds to TRBD2 (5 bases). Trimming pared 4 bases from V and 10 bases from J, leaving 15 bases between. This CDR3 contains 13 residues. Germline CDR1 is SGDLS and CDR2 is YYNGEE. The whole variable domain, filled in from reference TRBV9 and TRBJ2-1, reads DSGVTQTPKHLITATGQRVTLRCSPRSGDLSVYWYQQSLDQGLQFLIQYYNGEERAKGNILERFSAQQFPDLHSELNLSSLELGDSALYFCASSPHLTGEQFFGPGTRLTVL.

In its sample, this clone was seen a few times. The gene calls are TRBV21-1 and TRBJ1-5; the table's D call TRBD1 went unverified against the DNA. TRBV21-1 has pseudogene status. The CDR3 covers 14 residues. As DNA, the CDR3 is TGTGCCAGCAGGGGCAGGGGGAGCAATCAGCCCCAGCATTTT. This translates into CASRGRGSNQPQHF.

In this sample, this clone turned up once. The chain joins TRBV10-3 to TRBJ2-5, with 7 positions matching TRBD2. Germline values: CDR1 ENHRY, CDR2 SYGVKD. V dropped 4 bases and J dropped 3; count of bases not matched to a gene: 8. The CDR3 covers 15 residues. The DNA for the CDR3 is TGTGCCATCAGTGGAGGAGCGGGGTTGGAAGAGACCCAGTACTTC. This gives the protein CAISGGAGLEETQYF.

This CDR3 is CSVLWGTGELFF. CDR3 sequence (DNA): TGCAGCGTGTTATGGGGTACCGGGGAGCTGTTTTTT. The J gene is TRBJ2-2, the V gene TRBV29-1; D unresolved. Deletions cut 6 bases from V and 5 bases from J, with 10 bases between. Germline lookup yields CDR1 SQVTM and CDR2 ANQGSEA. The CDR3 extends over 12 amino acids.

The chain carries TRBV5-4 and TRBJ2-1; D uncertain. V was shortened by 2 bases and J by 3 bases, with 3 bases between the two germline ends. This CDR3 is built from 12 residues. Germline lookup yields CDR1 SGHNT and CDR2 YYREEE (reference sequence). CDR3: CASSLDYNEQFF. CDR3 DNA sequence: TGTGCCAGCAGCTTAGACTACAATGAGCAGTTCTTC.

About this clone: Germline is not matched at one junction end, which may reflect a read error. J is TRBJ2-3 and V is TRBV29-1, with 9 bases identical to TRBD2. Per the germline V gene, CDR1 is SQVTM and CDR2 is ANQGSEA. The length of the CDR3 is 18 residues. The CDR3 protein is CSVGGSPSGKGGTDTQYF. The CDR3 DNA follows: TGCAGCGTGGGGGGGAGCCCTAGCGGGAAAGGGGGCACAGACACGCAGTATTTT.

The chain joins TRBV15 to TRBJ2-7; D uncertain. Germline CDR1 and CDR2: LNHNV and YYDKDF (reference sequence). The CDR3 has 15 residues. Trimming removed 0 bases from V and 4 bases from J, with 13 bases in between. The CDR3, as DNA: TGTGCCACCAGCAGAGATCCCCTTAGACCGTACGAGCAGTACTTC. Translating gives CATSRDPLRPYEQYF.

This chain connects TRBV29-1 to TRBJ2-7; 8 bases line up with TRBD1. CDR1 is SQVTM, CDR2 ANQGSEA, per germline. The V segment lost 4 bases and the J segment 12 bases; nucleotides outside the gene matches: 11. This CDR3 region has 12 residues. The CDR3 region has the DNA TGCAGCGTTGGGACAGGGCCAGCGCGGGGGTACTTC. Its protein is CSVGTGPARGYF.

This clone has only one observation. The chain employs TRBV29-1 and TRBJ2-1, with D possibly being TRBD1 (8 bases). The germline gives CDR1 SQVTM, CDR2 ANQGSEA. The CDR3 runs to 14 residues. With 7 bases removed from V and 0 bases from J, the gap between germline ends came to 13 bases. The CDR3 region is CSGTGRGSYNEQFF. CDR3 in DNA: TGCAGCGGGACAGGGAGGGGCTCCTACAATGAGCAGTTCTTC.

V gene TRBV11-2 combines with J gene TRBJ2-5; 7 positions match TRBD2. The CDR3 runs to 16 residues. The germline CDR1 and CDR2 sequences are SGHAT and FQNNGV. Trimming removed 2 bases from V and 5 bases from J; junction bases left unmatched: 11. The CDR3, as DNA: TGTGCCAGCAGCTTACGTCCATTAGGGAGGGGCGAGACCCAGTACTTC. This encodes CASSLRPLGRGETQYF.

The rearrangement joins TRBV29-1 to TRBJ2-6; D ambiguous. V lost 7 bases and J lost 2, with 6 bases in between. The CDR3 has 12 amino acids. The germline V gene encodes CDR1 SQVTM and CDR2 ANQGSEA. The DNA for the CDR3 is TGCAGCGCAGGAGCTGGGGCCAACGTCCTGACTTTC. It codes for CSAGAGANVLTF.

Turning to this clone: Other nucleotide sequences from this sample produce the same CDR3. The chain's CDR3 is CASSVGVETYEQYF. The CDR3 coding sequence is TGTGCCAGCAGCGTAGGGGTGGAGACCTACGAGCAGTACTTC. J is TRBJ2-7 and V is TRBV9; no definite D call. Per germline, CDR1 SGDLS and CDR2 YYNGEE. This CDR3 is built from 14 residues. Trimming left V 0 bases short and J 2 bases short, with 9 bases between.

For the CDR3, the DNA is TGCAGCGTTCTCGGGAGATCCACCTACGAGCAGTACTTC. It specifies CSVLGRSTYEQYF. V gene TRBV29-1 combines with J gene TRBJ2-7; TRBD2 is a possible D gene (6 bases). Trimming removed 5 bases from V and 2 bases from J, with 13 bases in between. The CDR3 sequence is 13 residues long. The germline V gene has CDR1 SQVTM and CDR2 ANQGSEA.

The V and J genes are TRBV6-1 and TRBJ2-1; 8 positions match TRBD1. Unmatched junction bases numbered 5, after V lost 3 bases and J lost 7 bases. CDR1 MNHNS and CDR2 SASEGT come from the germline V gene. The CDR3 is 14 amino acids. The CDR3 region is CASSDRTGPNEQFF. CDR3 DNA sequence: TGTGCCAGCAGTGACCGGACAGGGCCAAATGAGCAGTTCTTC.

This chain joins TRBV7-2 and TRBJ2-1; weak D call: TRBD1 (5 bases). Per the germline V gene, CDR1 is SGHTA and CDR2 is FQGNSA. V lost 1 base to trimming and J lost 9 bases, with 13 bases between them. The CDR3 has 14 amino acids. Here the CDR3 DNA reads TGTGCCAGCAGCTTAGGGGGCGGTCGGATTGAGCAGTTCTTC. Translating it yields CASSLGGGRIEQFF.

The chain carries TRBV29-1 and TRBJ2-6, with D tentatively TRBD1 (6 bases). This CDR3 is 15 amino acids long. V was shortened by 4 bases and J by 0 bases, with 10 bases between the two germline ends. Germline lookup yields CDR1 SQVTM and CDR2 ANQGSEA. The DNA of the CDR3 is TGCAGCGTTGGTGACAGGCACTCTGGGGCCAACGTCCTGACTTTC. Protein: CSVGDRHSGANVLTF. The full variable domain, its missing parts supplied by reference TRBV29-1 and TRBJ2-6, is SAVISQKPSRDICQRGTSLTIQCQVDSQVTMMFWYRQQPGQSLTLIATANQGSEATYESGFVIDKFPISRPNLTFSTLTVSNMSPEDSSIYLCSVGDRHSGANVLTFGAGSRLTVL.

The V gene is TRBV7-8, the J gene TRBJ2-7; 8 bases line up with TRBD1. The germline gives CDR1 SGHVS, CDR2 FQNEAQ. The CDR3 consists of 15 residues. V shed 2 bases and J 4 bases; nucleotides not matched to a gene: 7. The CDR3 is CASSLLDRGAYEQYF. DNA for the CDR3: TGTGCCAGCAGCTTACTCGACAGGGGTGCGTACGAGCAGTACTTC.

The rearrangement joins TRBV7-9 to TRBJ1-5, with no clear D. V was shortened by 5 bases and J by 6 bases, with 14 bases between the two germline ends. The germline V gene encodes CDR1 SEHNR and CDR2 FQNEAQ (reference sequence). The CDR3 extends over 14 amino acids. DNA of the CDR3: TGTGCCAGCAGCCAAACCGGGGAGTCTCAGCCCCAGCATTTT. Translation gives CASSQTGESQPQHF.

The gene calls are TRBV6-5 and TRBJ2-3; the D is unclear. This CDR3 region has 13 residues. The germline gives CDR1 MNHEY, CDR2 SVGAGI. V was cut by 11 bases and J by 3 bases, with 15 bases left in between. The CDR3 DNA follows: TGTGCCGTCGGGCAAGCAAGGACAGATACGCAGTATTTT. Translating gives CAVGQARTDTQYF.

The rearrangement joins TRBV19 to TRBJ1-4; the D is unclear. In germline, CDR1 is LNHDA, CDR2 SQIVND (reference sequence). Trimming shortened V by 5 bases and J by 6 bases, and 16 bases separated the two germline ends. This CDR3 is 15 amino acids long. This CDR3 reads CASSPSGVTYEKLFF. DNA of the CDR3: TGTGCCAGTAGTCCCTCGGGCGTGACTTATGAAAAACTGTTTTTT.

This clone was found a few times. The chain joins TRBV7-9 to TRBJ1-4; D is unclear. V lost 5 bases, J lost 4 bases, and 14 bases lay in between. The CDR3 length is 15 residues. Germline V gene sequence: CDR1 SEHNR, CDR2 FQNEAQ (reference sequence). The CDR3 DNA reads as TGTGCCAGCAGCCACCGTTGGCGGATTAATGAAAAACTGTTTTTT. Translated, it gives CASSHRWRINEKLFF.

This clone came up a few times. This chain uses TRBV11-2 with TRBJ2-7; TRBD1 is a possible D gene (6 bases). Germline V gives CDR1 SGHAT, CDR2 FQNNGV. V lost 5 bases and J lost 5, with 16 bases in between. This CDR3 is 14 amino acids long. This chain's CDR3 is CASSRGQRADEQYF. The DNA of the CDR3 is TGTGCCAGCAGCCGCGGACAGAGAGCGGACGAGCAGTACTTC.